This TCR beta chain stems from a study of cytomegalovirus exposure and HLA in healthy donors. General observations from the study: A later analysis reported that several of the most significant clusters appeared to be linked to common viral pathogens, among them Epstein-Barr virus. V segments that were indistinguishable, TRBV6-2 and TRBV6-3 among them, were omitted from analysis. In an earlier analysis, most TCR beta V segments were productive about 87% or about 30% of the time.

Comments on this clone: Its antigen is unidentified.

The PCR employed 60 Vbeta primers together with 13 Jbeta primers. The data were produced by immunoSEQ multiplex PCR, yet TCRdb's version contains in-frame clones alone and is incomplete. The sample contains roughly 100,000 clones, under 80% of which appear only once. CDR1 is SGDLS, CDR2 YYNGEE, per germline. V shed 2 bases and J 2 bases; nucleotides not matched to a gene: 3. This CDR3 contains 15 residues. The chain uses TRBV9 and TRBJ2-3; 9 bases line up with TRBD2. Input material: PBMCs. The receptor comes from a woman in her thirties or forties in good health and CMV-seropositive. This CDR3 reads CASSVLAGLTDTQYF. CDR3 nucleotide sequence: TGTGCCAGCAGCGTCCTAGCGGGGCTCACAGATACGCAGTATTTT. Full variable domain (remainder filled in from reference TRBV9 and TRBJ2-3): DSGVTQTPKHLITATGQRVTLRCSPRSGDLSVYWYQQSLDQGLQFLIQYYNGEERAKGNILERFSAQQFPDLHSELNLSSLELGDSALYFCASSVLAGLTDTQYFGPGTRLTVL.